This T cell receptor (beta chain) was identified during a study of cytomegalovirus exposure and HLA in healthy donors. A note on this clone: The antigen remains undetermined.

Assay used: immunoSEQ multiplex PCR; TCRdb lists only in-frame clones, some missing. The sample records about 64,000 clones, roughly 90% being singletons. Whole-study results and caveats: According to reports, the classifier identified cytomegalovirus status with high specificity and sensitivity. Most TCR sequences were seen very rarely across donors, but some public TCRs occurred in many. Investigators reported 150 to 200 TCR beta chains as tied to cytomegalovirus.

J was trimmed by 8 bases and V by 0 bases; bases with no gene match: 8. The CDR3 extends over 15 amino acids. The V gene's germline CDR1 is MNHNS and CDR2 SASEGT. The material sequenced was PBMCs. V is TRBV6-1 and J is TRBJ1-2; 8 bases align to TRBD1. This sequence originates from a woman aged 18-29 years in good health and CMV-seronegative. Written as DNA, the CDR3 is TGTGCCAGCAGTGAAGCATCGACAGGGGCCGCGGGCTACACCTTC. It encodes CASSEASTGAAGYTF.